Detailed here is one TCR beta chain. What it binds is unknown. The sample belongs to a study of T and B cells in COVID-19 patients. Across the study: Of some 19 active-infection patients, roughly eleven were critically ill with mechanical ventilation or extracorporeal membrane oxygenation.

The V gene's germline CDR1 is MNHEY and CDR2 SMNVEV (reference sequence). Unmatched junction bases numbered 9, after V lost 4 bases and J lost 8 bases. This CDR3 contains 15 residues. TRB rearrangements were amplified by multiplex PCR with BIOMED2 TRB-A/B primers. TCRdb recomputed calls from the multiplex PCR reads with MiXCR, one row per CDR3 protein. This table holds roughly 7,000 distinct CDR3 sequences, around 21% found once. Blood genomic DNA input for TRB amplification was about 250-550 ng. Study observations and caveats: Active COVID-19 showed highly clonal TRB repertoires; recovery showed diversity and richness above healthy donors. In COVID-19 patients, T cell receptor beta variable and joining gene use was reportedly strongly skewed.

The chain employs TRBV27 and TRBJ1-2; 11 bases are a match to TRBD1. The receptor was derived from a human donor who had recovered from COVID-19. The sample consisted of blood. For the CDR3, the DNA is TGTGCCAGCAGTTCCACCTTTGGGACAGGGGGAGGCTACACCTTC. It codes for CASSSTFGTGGGYTF.